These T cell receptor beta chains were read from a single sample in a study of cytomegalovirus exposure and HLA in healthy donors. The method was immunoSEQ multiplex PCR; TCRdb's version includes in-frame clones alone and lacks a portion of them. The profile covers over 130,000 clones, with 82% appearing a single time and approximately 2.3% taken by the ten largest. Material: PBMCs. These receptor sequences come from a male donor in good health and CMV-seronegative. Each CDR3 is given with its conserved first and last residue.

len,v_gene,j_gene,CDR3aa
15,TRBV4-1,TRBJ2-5,CASSQAAPRGETQYF
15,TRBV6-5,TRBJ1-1,CASSYSGASLTEAFF
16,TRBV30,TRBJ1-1,CAWSVRTGGVNTEAFF
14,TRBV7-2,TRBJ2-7,CASSPRLAGAEQYF
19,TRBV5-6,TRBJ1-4,CASSLTRKGQVATNEKLFF
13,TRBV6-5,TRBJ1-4,CASSTGYNEKLFF
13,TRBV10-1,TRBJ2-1,CASSENTGLSQFF
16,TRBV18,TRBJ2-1,CASSTGTSGSYNEQFF
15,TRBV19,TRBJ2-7,CASSMMTVPSYEQYF
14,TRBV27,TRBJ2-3,CASANRVATDTQYF
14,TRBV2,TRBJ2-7,CASKATGPAYEQYF
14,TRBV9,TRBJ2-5,CASSSRLAGETQYF
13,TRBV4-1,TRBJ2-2,CASSQEPGGELFF
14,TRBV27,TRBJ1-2,CASSLSGSGYGYTF
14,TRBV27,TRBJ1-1,CASSLLAGGTEAFF
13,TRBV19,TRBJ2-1,CASSRTSAYEQFF
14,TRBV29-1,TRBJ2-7,CSVAGTSSLYEQYF
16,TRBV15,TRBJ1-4,CATSRGRGDNFEKLFF
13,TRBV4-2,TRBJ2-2,CASRPTSSGELFF
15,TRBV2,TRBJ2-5,CASSGRRTSEETQYF
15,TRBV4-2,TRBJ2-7,CASSQDRLVFYEQYF
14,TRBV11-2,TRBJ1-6,CASSYTGTNSPLHF
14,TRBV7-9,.,CASRSGGMSYEQYF
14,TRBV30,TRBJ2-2,CAWSNRGGTGELFF
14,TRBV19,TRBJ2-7,CASSIDYGGYEQYF
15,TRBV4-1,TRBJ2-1,CASSPLVTAGNEQFF
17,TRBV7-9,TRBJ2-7,CASSPLGAGLAAYEQYF
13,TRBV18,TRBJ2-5,CASSPPATETQYF
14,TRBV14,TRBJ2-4,CASSQGTGKNIQYF
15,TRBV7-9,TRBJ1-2,CASSSYKPGLQGYTF
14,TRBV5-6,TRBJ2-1,CASSQTGSYNEQFF
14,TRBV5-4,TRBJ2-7,CASSLAGRSHEQYF
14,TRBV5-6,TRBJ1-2,CASSSLSANYGYTF
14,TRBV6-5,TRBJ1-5,CASSRTGLGQPQHF
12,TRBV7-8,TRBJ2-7,CASSLWGREQYF
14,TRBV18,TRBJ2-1,CASSLTDSYNEQFF
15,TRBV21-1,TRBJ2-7,CASSSGLAGDYEQYF